A single sample gave rise to the 26 T cell receptor beta chains below, sequenced in a study of blood T cell repertoires in COVID-19. The protocol was immunoSEQ multiplex PCR, while the TCRdb copy is restricted to in-frame clones and leaves out a portion. Here the sample spans about 30,000 clones, nearly 80% being singletons. Specimen: peripheral blood. These receptors were taken from a man aged 80 or over with acute or convalescent COVID-19.

The chain joins TRBV6-5 to TRBJ1-2, with TRBD1 matching over 8 bases. CDR3 size: 15 residues. Trimming took 7 bases from V and 8 from J; bases not matched to a gene: 15. Germline assignment: CDR1 MNHEY and CDR2 SVGAGI. The CDR3 region is CASKIGQGERRGYTF. The CDR3 DNA is TGTGCCAGCAAAATTGGACAGGGAGAGAGACGGGGCTACACCTTC.

The chain links TRBV6-2 or TRBV6-3 to TRBJ2-7; 14 bases are shared with TRBD2. Germline trimming cut 2 bases from V and 2 bases from J; bases unmatched to any gene: 2. This CDR3 spans 16 amino acids. Germline V lookup: CDR1 MNHEY, CDR2 SVGEGT. Here the CDR3 DNA reads TGTGCCAGCAGTTACCCGACTAGCGGGGGGGCCTACGAGCAGTACTTC. Translating it yields CASSYPTSGGAYEQYF.

This chain joins TRBV6-6 and TRBJ2-6; TRBD1 aligns across 8 bases. The CDR3 consists of 16 residues. The ends lost 2 bases at V and 4 bases at J; junction bases unmatched: 4. The germline V gene has CDR1 MNHNY and CDR2 SVGAGI (reference sequence). CDR3 sequence: CASSYLQGAGANVLTF. Here the CDR3 DNA reads TGTGCCAGCAGTTACCTTCAGGGGGCCGGGGCCAACGTCCTGACTTTC.

The chain is built from TRBV6-2 or TRBV6-3 and TRBJ2-1, with 12 nucleotides matching TRBD1. CDR1 and CDR2 (germline): MNHEY, SVGEGT. The CDR3 sequence is 17 residues long. V lost 5 bases and J lost 9; bases outside the gene matches: 14. CDR3 sequence: CASSPPQRDRGPVEQFF. The CDR3 DNA is TGTGCCAGCAGTCCCCCCCAACGGGACAGGGGGCCGGTTGAGCAGTTCTTC.

The chain couples TRBV6-5 to TRBJ1-4; D call uncertain. V was cut by 3 bases and J by 11 bases, with 16 bases left in between. The CDR3 is 14 residues long. Germline CDR1 MNHEY, CDR2 SVGAGI. The CDR3 is CASSYHQEGRKLFF. The CDR3 coding sequence is TGTGCCAGCAGTTATCACCAGGAAGGCCGGAAACTGTTTTTT.

The V and J genes are TRBV7-2 and TRBJ2-7; D gene ambiguous. The V end was cut by 1 base, the J end by 2 bases, with 9 bases between. This CDR3 spans 14 amino acids. Germline assignment: CDR1 SGHTA and CDR2 FQGNSA. The CDR3 sequence is CASSLESVTYEQYF. CDR3 in DNA: TGTGCCAGCAGCTTAGAGTCGGTAACCTACGAGCAGTACTTC.

V and J are TRBV24-1 and TRBJ2-1; 11 nucleotides align to TRBD2. V lost 3 bases and J lost 5; bases outside the gene matches: 5. The CDR3 runs to 16 residues. The V gene's germline CDR1 is KGHDR and CDR2 SFDVKD. The chain's CDR3 is CATSDVAGGPDNEQFF. Here the CDR3 DNA reads TGTGCCACCAGTGATGTAGCGGGAGGGCCTGACAATGAGCAGTTCTTC.

This rearrangement joins TRBV3-1 (or the pseudogene TRBV3-2) to TRBJ2-1; D call uncertain. Deletions cut 2 bases from V and 2 bases from J, with 10 bases between. The germline V gene encodes CDR1 LGHDT and CDR2 YNNKEL (reference sequence). This CDR3 has 15 amino acids. Written as DNA, the CDR3 is TGTGCCAGCAGCCAATCGTATTTAACCTACAATGAGCAGTTCTTC. Its translation: CASSQSYLTYNEQFF.

This rearrangement joins TRBV7-9 to TRBJ1-1; D not certain. The ends were cut back, 1 base at V and 1 base at J, with 7 bases in the middle. Germline V gene lookup returns CDR1 SEHNR and CDR2 FQNEAQ (reference sequence). The CDR3 loop spans 14 amino acids. The CDR3 sequence: CASSLEHSNTEAFF. CDR3 DNA: TGTGCCAGCAGCTTAGAACATTCGAACACTGAAGCTTTCTTT.

The gene calls are TRBV19 and TRBJ2-3, with 13 nucleotides matching TRBD2. J was trimmed by 3 bases and V by 9 bases; bases with no gene match: 9. The germline V gene has CDR1 LNHDA and CDR2 SQIVND (reference sequence). The CDR3 length is 16 residues. The CDR3 region has the DNA TGTGCCAGCTCCGGGACTAGCGGGATAATGACAGATACGCAGTATTTT. This sequence encodes CASSGTSGIMTDTQYF.

The V gene is TRBV7-8, the J gene TRBJ1-4; D not certain. The V gene lost 1 base and the J gene lost 7 bases, with 13 bases spanning the gap. The CDR3 runs 15 residues. CDR1 and CDR2 (germline): SGHVS, FQNEAQ. CDR3 sequence: CASSLVMGSSEKLFF. For the CDR3, the DNA is TGTGCCAGCAGCTTAGTGATGGGGAGTAGTGAAAAACTGTTTTTT.

The chain couples TRBV7-2 to TRBJ1-6; 7 nucleotides align to TRBD1. CDR3 length: 14 amino acids. From germline, CDR1 is SGHTA and CDR2 FQGNSA. J was trimmed by 10 bases and V by 5 bases; bases with no gene match: 8. The DNA of the CDR3 is TGTGCCAGCAGCCCTCTTCGACAGGGATCACCCCTCCACTTT. Translation gives CASSPLRQGSPLHF.

The chain is built from TRBV6-5 and TRBJ2-2; TRBD2 aligns across 11 bases. The CDR3 sequence is 15 residues long. J gave up 6 bases and V 6 bases, and 6 bases lay outside the gene matches. Germline-derived CDR1 and CDR2 are MNHEY and SVGAGI. CDR3 DNA sequence: TGTGCCAGCAGGCCGCTAGCGGGAGGCGCCGGGGAGCTGTTTTTT. Amino acids: CASRPLAGGAGELFF.

The V gene is TRBV7-6, the J gene TRBJ2-3, with 7 positions matching TRBD2. Per the germline V gene, CDR1 is SGHVS and CDR2 is FNYEAQ. The CDR3 has 16 residues. The ends lost 6 bases at V and 1 base at J; junction bases unmatched: 10. The CDR3 sequence is CASSFTRESGTDTQYF. CDR3 nucleotide sequence: TGTGCCAGCAGTTTTACGCGGGAGTCTGGCACAGATACGCAGTATTTT. The full variable domain, completed using reference TRBV7-6 and TRBJ2-3, is GAGVSQSPRYKVTKRGQDVALRCDPISGHVSLYWYRQALGQGPEFLTYFNYEAQQDKSGLPNDRFSAERPEGSISTLTIQRTEQRDSAMYRCASSFTRESGTDTQYFGPGTRLTVL.

This chain joins TRBV28 and TRBJ1-1; the D gene is possibly TRBD1 (5 bases). The germline CDR1 and CDR2 sequences are MDHEN and SYDVKM. The germline V and J ends were trimmed by 2 bases and 6 bases, with 16 bases remaining between them. The CDR3 has 15 amino acids. The CDR3 nucleotides read TGTGCCAGCAGTTTAACCGGGGCCGGGGGGGCTGAAGCTTTCTTT. This encodes CASSLTGAGGAEAFF.

This clone was counted between two and nine times. The chain has TRBV24-1 and TRBJ2-2; 11 bases agree with TRBD1. V lost 7 bases, J lost 5 bases, and 2 bases stayed unmatched. The CDR3 is made up of 14 amino acids. Germline V gives CDR1 KGHDR, CDR2 SFDVKD. The CDR3 sequence is CATRGQGATGELFF. The CDR3 DNA sequence: TGTGCCACCAGAGGACAGGGGGCGACCGGGGAGCTGTTTTTT.

The rearrangement joins TRBV28 to TRBJ1-6; 8 bases align to TRBD1. Germline V gene lookup returns CDR1 MDHEN and CDR2 SYDVKM. V shed 3 bases, J shed 6 bases, and the junction held 4 bases outside the gene matches. The CDR3 extends over 15 amino acids. For the CDR3, the DNA is TGTGCCAGCAGTTTCTGGACAGGGACTAATTCACCCCTCCACTTT. Amino acid sequence: CASSFWTGTNSPLHF.

The chain combines TRBV28 with TRBJ1-6, with D maybe TRBD1 (5 bases). Per germline, CDR1 MDHEN and CDR2 SYDVKM. The CDR3 extends over 16 amino acids. The V end was cut by 6 bases, the J end by 8 bases, with 20 bases between. The CDR3 sequence is CASRLGGSTGYSPLHF. The CDR3 DNA reads TGTGCCAGCAGGTTAGGAGGGAGTACAGGTTATTCACCCCTCCACTTT.

The genes are TRBV7-8 and TRBJ2-3, with TRBD1 matching over 12 bases. The V gene end was trimmed by 6 bases and the J gene end by 2 bases; junction bases not matched to a gene: 9. The germline V gene has CDR1 SGHVS and CDR2 FQNEAQ. The CDR3 loop spans 17 amino acids. In DNA form, the CDR3 reads TGTGCCAGCAGTGCAATTCCGGGACAGGGGGCCACAGATACGCAGTATTTT. It is translated as CASSAIPGQGATDTQYF. Using reference TRBV7-8 and TRBJ2-3 for the parts outside the CDR3, the full variable domain is GAGVSQSPRYKVAKRGQDVALRCDPISGHVSLFWYQQALGQGPEFLTYFQNEAQLDKSGLPSDRFFAERPEGSVSTLKIQRTQQEDSAVYLCASSAIPGQGATDTQYFGPGTRLTVL.

The chain is built from TRBV29-1 and TRBJ1-1; D ambiguous. Germline V gene data show CDR1 as SQVTM and CDR2 as ANQGSEA. Trimming removed 7 bases from V and 1 base from J, with 10 bases in between. The CDR3 runs to 12 residues. The CDR3 coding sequence is TGCAGCGCACCGCGCTCGAACACTGAAGCTTTCTTT. Protein: CSAPRSNTEAFF.

The CDR3 loop reads CASRKDRVGNYEQYF. CDR3 sequence (DNA): TGCGCCAGCAGAAAGGACAGGGTAGGAAACTACGAGCAGTACTTC. V gene TRBV10-2 combines with J gene TRBJ2-7, with 8 bases aligning to TRBD1. The CDR3 sequence is 15 residues long. J gave up 3 bases and V 6 bases, and 10 bases lay outside the gene matches. CDR1 and CDR2 from the germline V gene are WSHSY and SAAADI.

The gene calls are TRBV9 and TRBJ2-1; 8 positions match TRBD2. The V and J ends lost 3 bases and 6 bases, in that order; junction bases with no gene match: 11. Germline-derived CDR1 and CDR2 are SGDLS and YYNGEE. CDR3 length: 16 amino acids. The CDR3, as DNA: TGTGCCAGCAGCGGGGGCCCCGGACTAGCAGTCAATGAGCAGTTCTTC. This gives the protein CASSGGPGLAVNEQFF.

The chain links TRBV7-2 to TRBJ1-2; possible D gene TRBD1, 5 bases. This CDR3 spans 15 amino acids. Germline-derived CDR1 and CDR2 are SGHTA and FQGNSA. V gave up 5 bases and J gave up 3 bases, with 16 bases separating them. As DNA, the CDR3 is TGTGCCAGCAGCCCGTACCTCGGAGGGGACTATGGCTACACCTTC. Protein sequence: CASSPYLGGDYGYTF.

The gene calls are TRBV4-3 and TRBJ2-1; 7 nucleotides agree with TRBD2. With V trimmed by 0 bases and J by 5 bases, 16 bases remained unmatched. CDR3 size: 19 residues. CDR1 is LGHNA and CDR2 is YSLEER in the germline V gene. The CDR3 DNA sequence: TGCGCCAGCAGCCAAGAAGTAGGTGGGGGGAGCGGGAAGAACAATGAGCAGTTCTTC. It encodes CASSQEVGGGSGKNNEQFF.

V gene TRBV5-1 combines with J gene TRBJ2-7; 12 nucleotides line up with TRBD2. Germline CDR1 SGHRS, CDR2 YFSETQ. V was pared by 4 bases and J by 1 base, with 6 bases of the junction left unmatched. This CDR3 region has 16 residues. For the CDR3, the DNA is TGCGCCAGCAGCCCCACCGGGACTAGCGGGTCCTACGAGCAGTACTTC. It translates to CASSPTGTSGSYEQYF.

The V and J genes are TRBV24-1 and TRBJ2-2; D gene ambiguous. CDR1 KGHDR and CDR2 SFDVKD come from the germline V gene. Trimming left V 4 bases short and J 9 bases short, with 14 bases between. This CDR3 is 14 amino acids long. This CDR3 reads CATSDQNPRRELFF. In DNA form, the CDR3 reads TGTGCCACCAGTGACCAGAATCCTCGCCGGGAGCTGTTTTTT.